Listed below are T cell receptor beta chains from one sample, sequenced in a study of Ad26.COV2.S vaccination and SARS-CoV-2 variants. Using immunoSEQ multiplex PCR, the repertoire was profiled, and TCRdb retains in-frame clones only, with some absent. The table records 300,000 to 350,000 clones, about nine tenths of them present only once. The specimen was peripheral blood, collected in a trial of Ad26.COV2.S vaccine versus placebo. The receptors were gathered from a person aged 18-60 years who received the Ad26.COV2.S COVID-19 vaccine or a placebo. Each CDR3 is given with its conserved first and last residue. A D gene is named only where the DNA matches it firmly. Clone size is stated in some rows and not others, as once, few, many or a class when expanded.

V gene	J gene	D gene	clone size	CDR3 protein	CDR3 DNA
TRBV18	TRBJ1-1	.	.	CASSPRNTEAFF	TGTGCCAGCTCACCGCGAAACACTGAAGCTTTCTTT
TRBV19	TRBJ1-5	.	.	CASSIDRGSINGVNQPQHF	TGTGCCAGTAGTATAGATCGGGGGTCTATTAACGGGGTCAATCAGCCCCAGCATTTT
TRBV6-2/TRBV6-3	TRBJ2-5	TRBD2	.	CASSTITSVQETQYF	TGTGCCAGCAGTACAATTACTAGCGTCCAAGAGACCCAGTACTTC
TRBV7-2	TRBJ2-3	TRBD2	.	CASSPEPLAGVDTQYF	TGTGCCAGCAGCCCTGAACCACTAGCGGGGGTAGATACGCAGTATTTT
TRBV10-2	TRBJ1-5	.	few	CASSESTLSNQPQHF	TGCGCCAGCAGTGAGTCGACCCTTAGTAATCAGCCCCAGCATTTT
TRBV29-1	TRBJ2-1	TRBD2	.	CSVESASGRVNEQFF	TGCAGCGTTGAATCCGCTAGCGGGAGGGTAAATGAGCAGTTCTTC
TRBV7-8	TRBJ1-1	.	.	CASSQRQGLLRTEAFF	TGTGCCAGCAGCCAGCGGCAGGGTTTATTGCGCACTGAAGCTTTCTTT
TRBV2	TRBJ1-4	.	.	CASLDTGGEKLFF	TGTGCCAGCCTGGACACCGGGGGTGAAAAACTGTTTTTT
TRBV5-6	TRBJ2-3	.	.	CASSLAGTDTQYF	TGTGCCAGCAGCTTGGCCGGGACAGATACGCAGTATTTT
TRBV18	TRBJ1-1	TRBD1	.	CASSRQGGDTEAFF	TGTGCCAGCTCGCGACAGGGTGGGGACACTGAAGCTTTCTTT
TRBV9	TRBJ1-6	.	.	CASSVEGGTNSPLHF	TGTGCCAGCAGCGTAGAGGGGGGAACTAATTCACCCCTCCACTTT
TRBV27	TRBJ1-6	TRBD1	.	CASSPRDSSLFSYNSPLHF	TGTGCCAGCAGTCCCCGGGACAGCTCGTTATTTTCCTATAATTCACCCCTCCACTTT
TRBV19	TRBJ1-2	TRBD1	.	CASSPQNRGHGYTF	TGTGCCAGTAGTCCTCAGAACAGGGGCCATGGCTACACCTTC
TRBV19	TRBJ2-1	TRBD1	.	CASSIYLIPDRARVNEQFF	TGTGCCAGTAGTATCTACCTTATCCCGGACAGGGCAAGGGTCAATGAGCAGTTCTTC
TRBV7-9	TRBJ2-1	.	.	CASGGYGTSYNEQFF	TGTGCCAGTGGGGGATACGGGACTTCCTACAATGAGCAGTTCTTC
TRBV12-5	TRBJ2-3	TRBD2	once	CASGLRLAGGPVTDTQYF	TGTGCTAGTGGTTTAAGGTTAGCGGGGGGCCCGGTCACAGATACGCAGTATTTT
TRBV2	TRBJ2-1	TRBD2	.	CASSEEWTSREQFF	TGTGCCAGCAGTGAAGAATGGACTAGCCGGGAGCAGTTCTTC
TRBV7-8	TRBJ1-2	TRBD1	.	CASSPTGLGGYTF	TGTGCCAGCAGCCCGACAGGGTTGGGTGGCTACACCTTC
TRBV4-1	TRBJ1-1	.	.	CASSQEGYTEAFF	TGCGCCAGCAGCCAAGAAGGCTACACTGAAGCTTTCTTT
TRBV19	TRBJ1-1	TRBD1	.	CASSVLMLTGRFGAFF	TGTGCCAGTAGTGTACTAATGTTGACAGGGCGCTTTGGTGCTTTCTTT
TRBV10-2	TRBJ1-5	.	.	CASTPGSNQPQHF	TGCGCCAGCACCCCCGGGTCCAATCAGCCCCAGCATTTT
TRBV4-1	TRBJ1-3	.	.	CASSPQTGGSGNTIYF	TGCGCCAGCAGCCCTCAAACGGGCGGCTCTGGAAACACCATATATTTT
TRBV5-6	TRBJ2-1	TRBD2	.	CASSLPAGVRGEQFF	TGTGCCAGCAGCTTGCCAGCGGGAGTTCGCGGTGAGCAGTTCTTC
TRBV30	TRBJ2-1	TRBD2	.	CAWRQRGLTYNEQFF	TGTGCCTGGAGACAACGGGGACTAACGTACAATGAGCAGTTCTTC
TRBV7-9	TRBJ2-1	.	.	CASSSTGTRPIEQFF	TGTGCCAGCAGCTCTACCGGGACAAGGCCAATAGAGCAGTTCTTC
TRBV7-3	TRBJ1-1	.	.	CASSLFGFFTEAFF	TGTGCCAGCAGCTTATTCGGGTTTTTCACTGAAGCTTTCTTT
TRBV27	TRBJ2-1	TRBD1	.	CASSPGTVYNEQFF	TGTGCCAGCAGTCCCGGGACAGTTTACAATGAGCAGTTCTTC
TRBV9	TRBJ2-7	.	.	CASSPRTLLEQYF	TGTGCCAGCAGCCCCCGGACACTCCTCGAGCAGTACTTC
TRBV14	TRBJ1-1	.	few	CASSQAGALNTEAFF	TGTGCCAGCAGCCAAGCGGGGGCTCTGAACACTGAAGCTTTCTTT
TRBV7-2	TRBJ2-7	TRBD1	.	CASSSEGTGGYEQYF	TGTGCCAGCAGCTCAGAGGGGACAGGGGGCTACGAGCAGTACTTC
TRBV5-4	TRBJ1-4	.	.	CASSLGGGGEKLFF	TGTGCCAGCAGCTTGGGAGGTGGCGGTGAAAAACTGTTTTTT
TRBV19	TRBJ2-3	TRBD2	.	CASSIVFLAVEDTQYF	TGTGCCAGTAGTATAGTTTTCCTAGCGGTCGAGGATACGCAGTATTTT
TRBV25-1	TRBJ2-1	TRBD2	.	CASNPGTSGYNEQFF	TGTGCCAGCAACCCCGGGACTAGCGGGTACAATGAGCAGTTCTTC
TRBV5-8	TRBJ2-5	.	.	CASSLMGTQYF	TGTGCCAGCAGCTTGATGGGGACCCAGTACTTC
TRBV4-3	TRBJ2-7	.	.	CASSLGEETEQYF	TGCGCCAGCAGCCTTGGGGAAGAAACAGAGCAGTACTTC
TRBV5-4	TRBJ2-1	.	once	CASSGSGSGYNEQFF	TGTGCCAGCAGCGGGTCCGGTAGCGGATACAATGAGCAGTTCTTC
TRBV11-2	TRBJ1-1	.	.	CASSPQGTEAFF	TGTGCCAGCAGCCCCCAGGGCACTGAAGCTTTCTTT
TRBV6-1	TRBJ2-3	TRBD2	.	CASSWGGGDTQYF	TGTGCCAGCAGTTGGGGGGGAGGGGATACGCAGTATTTT
TRBV20-1	TRBJ1-1	.	.	CSASSGNTEAFF	TGCAGTGCTAGTTCAGGGAACACTGAAGCTTTCTTT
TRBV7-2	TRBJ1-1	.	.	CASSSIVNTEAFF	TGTGCCAGCAGCTCCATCGTGAACACTGAAGCTTTCTTT
TRBV6-4	TRBJ2-3	.	.	CATNRASTDTQYF	TGTGCCACCAATAGGGCGTCCACGGATACGCAGTATTTT
TRBV4-3	TRBJ1-1	.	.	CASSQVGTEAFF	TGCGCCAGCAGCCAAGTCGGGACGGAAGCTTTCTTT
TRBV30	TRBJ2-1	.	.	CASSSLRRSSSYNEQFF	TGTGCCTCATCCTCCCTGCGCCGGTCGAGCTCCTACAATGAGCAGTTCTTC
TRBV13	TRBJ2-3	.	once	CASRQGSGRYTQYF	TGTGCCAGCAGGCAGGGGAGCGGCCGTTATACGCAGTATTTT
TRBV19	TRBJ1-1	.	.	CASRLQGIAEAFF	TGTGCCAGTAGGCTACAGGGAATCGCTGAAGCTTTCTTT
TRBV19	TRBJ1-2	.	.	CASSMGLGGYGYTRLGYGYTF	TGTGCCAGTAGTATGGGGCTTGGAGGTTATGGCTACACCCGATTGGGTTATGGCTACACCTTC
TRBV29-1	TRBJ1-2	TRBD1	.	CSVTGGDDYGYTF	TGCAGCGTCACAGGGGGCGATGACTATGGCTACACCTTC
TRBV30	TRBJ2-3	.	.	CAWSRGSTDTQYF	TGTGCCTGGAGTCGGGGTAGCACAGATACGCAGTATTTT
TRBV29-1	TRBJ1-2	.	.	CSVRTVLYGYTF	TGCAGCGTCAGGACGGTCCTCTATGGCTACACCTTC
TRBV3-1/TRBV3-2	TRBJ1-6	.	.	CASSINSVVRNSPLHF	TGTGCCAGCAGCATAAATTCGGTCGTTCGTAATTCACCCCTCCACTTT
TRBV24-1	TRBJ2-1	.	.	CATSDTGRGYHNEQFF	TGTGCCACCAGTGACACGGGGCGGGGATACCACAATGAGCAGTTCTTC
TRBV28	TRBJ1-1	.	.	CASSQYSNTEAFF	TGTGCCAGCAGCCAATACTCGAACACTGAAGCTTTCTTT
TRBV18	TRBJ2-5	.	.	CASSPGRRETQYF	TGTGCCAGCTCACCCGGTCGGAGAGAGACCCAGTACTTC